This passage covers 27 T cell receptor beta chains from one sample sequenced in a study of blood T cells in healthy people across ages. Through a sample-barcoded 5' primer and a J-beta primer mix, a second PCR was run for about 6 to 11 cycles. TCRdb reanalysed the 5' RACE reads using MiXCR and keeps one entry per CDR3 protein. This sample has approximately 1,700,000 distinct CDR3 sequences, with 35% to 50% found just once. Sequencing was carried out using blood. These receptor sequences come from a human donor in good health.

This clonotype was counted many times. The chain recombines TRBV7-2 with TRBJ2-7; D perhaps matches TRBD2 (5 bases). CDR1 SGHTA and CDR2 FQGNSA come from the germline V gene. The CDR3 sequence is 13 residues long. Between the trimmed V and J ends, which lost 5 bases and 6 bases, there was a span of 14 bases. For the CDR3, the DNA is TGTGCCAGCAGCCATAACCGTCGGGGCGAGCAGTACTTC. This encodes CASSHNRRGEQYF. The variable domain in full, completed from reference TRBV7-2 and TRBJ2-7, reads GAGVSQSPSNKVTEKGKDVELRCDPISGHTALYWYRQSLGQGLEFLIYFQGNSAPDKSGLPSDRFSAERTGGSVSTLTIQRTQQEDSAVYLCASSHNRRGEQYFGPGTRLTVT.

This clonotype has only a few counts. The J gene is TRBJ2-5, the V gene TRBV12-3 or TRBV12-4; D is undetermined. The CDR3 runs to 14 residues. The germline V and J ends were trimmed by 2 bases and 4 bases, with 11 bases remaining between them. The chain's CDR3 is CASSLRPAGETQYF. CDR3 nucleotides: TGTGCCAGCAGTTTACGGCCAGCCGGAGAGACCCAGTACTTC.

DNA of the CDR3: TGTGCCAGCAGCCAAGATTGGCGGACAGAGGGTCGTCTCTATGGCTACACCTTC. Its protein is CASSQDWRTEGRLYGYTF. This chain uses TRBV3-1 with TRBJ1-2, with D possibly being TRBD1 (6 bases). Germline V gene data show CDR1 as LGHDT and CDR2 as YNNKEL (reference sequence). V was trimmed by 0 bases and J by 4 bases, leaving 21 bases between them. The CDR3 length is 18 residues.

The chain carries TRBV10-2 and TRBJ1-2; D call uncertain. V gave up 7 bases and J gave up 3 bases, with 15 bases separating them. Per the germline V gene, CDR1 is WSHSY and CDR2 is SAAADI. The CDR3 is 14 amino acids. The DNA of the CDR3 is TGCGCCAGCACTCCTTCGGGTCCGGACTATGGCTACACCTTC. It yields the protein CASTPSGPDYGYTF.

This clonotype was recorded at least ten times. The gene calls are TRBV29-1 and TRBJ2-4, with D tentatively TRBD1 or TRBD2 (6 bases each). This CDR3 contains 13 residues. The ends were cut back, 6 bases at V and 9 bases at J, with 18 bases in the middle. Germline V gene sequence: CDR1 SQVTM, CDR2 ANQGSEA. The DNA for the CDR3 is TGCAGCGTCGAGGCGGGACACAGAGGCATTCAGTACTTC. It specifies CSVEAGHRGIQYF.

This clonotype came up a few times. The V gene is TRBV21-1, the J gene TRBJ2-1; the table's TRBD1 call for D was not verified on the DNA. TRBV21-1 is a recognized pseudogene. The CDR3 is made up of 17 amino acids. In nucleotides, the CDR3 is TGTGCCAGCAGCAATGAACCCAGGGGGTGCTCCTACAATGAGCAGTTCTTC. It is translated as CASSNEPRGCSYNEQFF.

The chain is built from TRBV10-3 and TRBJ1-1, with D unclear. Germline V gene sequence: CDR1 ENHRY, CDR2 SYGVKD. The CDR3 has 13 residues. With 10 bases removed from V and 0 bases from J, the gap between germline ends came to 12 bases. This CDR3 reads CATLREMNTEAFF. Here the CDR3 DNA reads TGTGCCACCCTCCGGGAGATGAACACTGAAGCTTTCTTT.

This chain joins TRBV12-3 or TRBV12-4 and TRBJ2-1, with 9 positions matching TRBD1. The ends lost 3 bases at V and 7 bases at J; junction bases unmatched: 7. The CDR3 has 15 residues. Here the CDR3 reads CASSLTGQGRNEQFF. CDR3 sequence (DNA): TGTGCCAGCAGTTTGACCGGACAGGGGCGGAATGAGCAGTTCTTC.

Of note for this clonotype: Mismatch with germline at one junction end may stem from a read error. The V gene is TRBV5-5, the J gene TRBJ2-1; unclear D gene. Germline V gene lookup returns CDR1 SGHKS and CDR2 YYEKEE (reference sequence). The CDR3 extends over 13 amino acids. The CDR3 here is CASSLGGSNEQVF. The DNA for the CDR3 is TGTGCCAGCAGCTTGGGGGGATCCAATGAGCAGGTCTTC.

This sequence joins TRBV28 and TRBJ1-2; D might be TRBD1 (6 bases). V lost 5 bases and J lost 4, with 26 bases in between. CDR3 length equals 18 residues. CDR1 is MDHEN and CDR2 is SYDVKM in the germline V gene. CDR3 bases: TGTGCCAGCAGTGGTCAGTCGGGGGCCCCTTCGGGTGGCTATGGCTACACCTTC. Its translation is CASSGQSGAPSGGYGYTF.

The CDR3 DNA reads as TGTGCCAGCTCACCACTCGGACAGGGGGCTCATCAGCCCCAGCATTTT. The encoded protein is CASSPLGQGAHQPQHF. The chain carries TRBV18 and TRBJ1-5, with 11 nucleotides matching TRBD1. The length of the CDR3 is 16 residues. Looked up from germline, CDR1 is KGHSH and CDR2 is LQKENI. The trim removed 1 base at V and 5 bases at J, leaving 4 bases unmatched.

This clonotype came up a few times. Relative to the germline gene, one junction end is altered; a read error may explain this. V and J are TRBV4-2 and TRBJ2-3; D unclear. This CDR3 has 13 residues. The germline CDR1 and CDR2 sequences are LGHNA and YNFKEQ. CDR3 nucleotide sequence: TGCGCCAGCAGCCAAGATTTGGAGGATACGCAGTATTTT. Protein sequence: CASSQDLEDTQYF.

The V call is TRBV2, the J call TRBJ2-6, with TRBD1 matching 12 bases. The CDR3 loop spans 19 amino acids. After removal of 3 bases from V and 2 bases from J, the junction contained 8 bases not matched to a gene. Germline V gene data show CDR1 as SNHLY and CDR2 as FYNNEI. CDR3: CASSDPGTGGAPGANVLTF. In nucleotides, the CDR3 is TGTGCCAGCAGTGATCCCGGGACAGGGGGCGCACCTGGGGCCAACGTCCTGACTTTC.

This clonotype was counted a few times. V and J are TRBV11-2 and TRBJ2-1, with TRBD2 as a possible D gene (5 bases). Germline V gene lookup returns CDR1 SGHAT and CDR2 FQNNGV. This CDR3 has 16 residues. V shed 1 base and J shed 6 bases, with 16 bases lying between them. CDR3 coding DNA: TGTGCCAGCAGCTTAGGCCCCGAAACTAGGAGCAATGAGCAGTTCTTC. This codes for CASSLGPETRSNEQFF. The complete variable domain, with remaining parts taken from reference TRBV11-2 and TRBJ2-1, reads EAGVAQSPRYKIIEKRQSVAFWCNPISGHATLYWYQQILGQGPKLLIQFQNNGVVDDSQLPKDRFSAERLKGVDSTLKIQPAKLEDSAVYLCASSLGPETRSNEQFFGPGTRLTVL.

The chain uses TRBV20-1 and TRBJ2-7; 9 nucleotides align to TRBD1. Germline assignment: CDR1 DFQATT and CDR2 SNEGSKA (reference sequence). This CDR3 has 17 residues. Unmatched junction bases numbered 15, after V lost 1 base and J lost 5 bases. CDR3 nucleotide sequence: TGCAGTGCTAGAGGCCAAAGCAGGGACAGGGAGAGCGACGAGCAGTACTTC. The encoded protein is CSARGQSRDRESDEQYF.

This clonotype came up a few times. Here the CDR3 reads CASSYSEGGPTDTQYF. The CDR3 DNA is TGTGCCAGCAGTTACTCGGAAGGGGGTCCCACAGATACGCAGTATTTT. The V gene is TRBV6-5, the J gene TRBJ2-3; D is possibly TRBD1 (6 bases). V dropped 0 bases and J dropped 2 bases, with 12 bases sitting between them. CDR1 is MNHEY and CDR2 is SVGAGI in the germline V gene. This CDR3 is built from 16 residues.

This clonotype has just a few counts. This chain links TRBV7-2 with TRBJ1-2; possibly TRBD1 for D (5 bases). Germline-derived CDR1 and CDR2 are SGHTA and FQGNSA. With 5 bases removed from V and 0 bases from J, the gap between germline ends came to 10 bases. The CDR3 sequence is 14 residues long. For the CDR3, the DNA is TGTGCCAGCAGCACCGGGGGGACTAACTATGGCTACACCTTC. Encoded protein: CASSTGGTNYGYTF.

This clonotype came up a few times. The chain couples TRBV5-1 to TRBJ1-2; 7 bases are a match to TRBD1. V gave up 0 bases and J gave up 1 base; unmatched junction bases: 6. This CDR3 region has 16 residues. CDR1 is SGHRS and CDR2 is YFSETQ in the germline V gene. The CDR3 DNA follows: TGCGCCAGCAGCTTGGGGGCGACAGGGAGTAACTATGGCTACACCTTC. Protein sequence: CASSLGATGSNYGYTF.

This clonotype was counted a few times. The chain employs TRBV12-5 and TRBJ2-3; D is perhaps TRBD1 (6 bases). The CDR3 length is 16 residues. Germline V gene lookup returns CDR1 LGHNT and CDR2 FRNRAP. V lost 3 bases and J 0 bases, leaving 13 bases between the germline ends. CDR3 sequence (DNA): TGTGCTAGTGGTTTTGTGACAGGCAGAAGCACAGATACGCAGTATTTT. Its protein product is CASGFVTGRSTDTQYF.

The sample holds a few counts of this clonotype. The chain recombines TRBV10-3 with TRBJ2-7; 10 nucleotides match TRBD1. Per germline, CDR1 ENHRY and CDR2 SYGVKD. V dropped 10 bases and J dropped 1; count of bases not matched to a gene: 19. This CDR3 comprises 18 residues. The CDR3 reads CATGGSPGTGEPSYEQYF. The CDR3 DNA reads TGTGCCACCGGAGGGAGCCCCGGGACAGGGGAACCTTCCTACGAGCAGTACTTC.

This clonotype occurred a few times. V gene TRBV6-1 combines with J gene TRBJ2-7; 7 bases fit TRBD1. The V gene end was trimmed by 6 bases and the J gene end by 3 bases; junction bases not matched to a gene: 14. The CDR3 is 16 residues long. Germline CDR1 is MNHNS and CDR2 is SASEGT. The CDR3 region is CASRTIRGQNYYEQYF. CDR3 sequence (DNA): TGTGCCAGCAGGACCATTAGGGGACAGAATTACTACGAGCAGTACTTC.

About this clonotype: This clone may be a read error of a much larger clone one base away. The chain links TRBV5-1 to TRBJ2-4; 8 bases align to TRBD1. The CDR3 consists of 15 residues. Germline V CDR1 and CDR2: SGHRS, YFSETQ. After removal of 9 bases from V and 0 bases from J, the junction contained 8 bases not matched to a gene. The CDR3 DNA reads as TGCGCCAACTCCGGGACAGGCGTAGCCAAAAACATTCAGTACTTC. Translation gives CANSGTGVAKNIQYF.

This CDR3 reads CATSAGSGFNNEQFF. DNA of the CDR3: TGTGCCACCAGTGCAGGGTCGGGATTCAACAATGAGCAGTTCTTC. The chain recombines TRBV24-1 with TRBJ2-1, with D perhaps assigned TRBD1 or TRBD2 (5 bases each). V lost 5 bases, J lost 5 bases, and 15 bases lay in between. The CDR3 extends over 15 amino acids. Germline loops: CDR1 KGHDR, CDR2 SFDVKD.

This clonotype was seen a few times. The V gene is TRBV5-1, the J gene TRBJ2-1; unclear D gene. Germline CDR1 and CDR2: SGHRS and YFSETQ. This CDR3 contains 15 residues. The V and J ends lost 2 bases and 1 base respectively, with 10 bases between them. The CDR3 loop is CASSFVLGSYNEQFF. As DNA, the CDR3 is TGCGCCAGCAGCTTCGTTCTAGGGTCCTACAATGAGCAGTTCTTC.

To note about this clonotype: One end of the junction is discordant with germline, which a read error may explain. V and J are TRBV2 and TRBJ2-3; D gene unclear. The germline CDR1 and CDR2 sequences are SNHLY and FYNNEI. This CDR3 contains 13 residues. This chain's CDR3 is CASSERTTDTQYF. CDR3 DNA sequence: TGTGCTAGCAGTGAAAGGACCACAGATACGCAGTATTTT.

The rearrangement uses TRBV4-3 and TRBJ1-5; tentatively, D is TRBD1 (5 bases). The CDR3 totals 16 residues. Germline V lookup: CDR1 LGHNA, CDR2 YSLEER. V was shortened by 0 bases and J by 8 bases, with 17 bases between the two germline ends. In nucleotides, the CDR3 is TGCGCCAGCAGCCAAGATCTGACGGACATTGGCAAGCCCCAGCATTTT. This translates into CASSQDLTDIGKPQHF.

This clonotype came up a few times. CDR3 nucleotides: TGTGCCAGCAGCTCAGGACAGGGAGAGTCACCCCTCCACTTT. Protein product: CASSSGQGESPLHF. V and J are TRBV13 and TRBJ1-6; TRBD1 agrees at 8 bases. Germline loops: CDR1 PRHDT, CDR2 FYEKMQ (reference sequence). The CDR3 sequence is 14 residues long. V dropped 4 bases and J dropped 10; count of bases not matched to a gene: 6.